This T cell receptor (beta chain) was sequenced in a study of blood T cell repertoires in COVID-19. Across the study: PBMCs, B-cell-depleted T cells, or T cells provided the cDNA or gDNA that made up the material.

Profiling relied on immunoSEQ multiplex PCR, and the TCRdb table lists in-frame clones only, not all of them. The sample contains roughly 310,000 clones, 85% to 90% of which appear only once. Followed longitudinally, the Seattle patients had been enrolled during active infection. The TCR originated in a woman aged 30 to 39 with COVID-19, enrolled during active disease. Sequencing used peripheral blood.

Written as DNA, the CDR3 is TGTGCCAGCAGCTTATCAGGAGTAGGGCGGGGGAACTATGGCTACACCTTC. Translating it yields CASSLSGVGRGNYGYTF. V and J are TRBV7-9 and TRBJ1-2, with TRBD1 as a possible D gene (5 bases). CDR1 and CDR2 (germline): SEHNR, FQNEAQ (reference sequence). V lost 2 bases and J 2 bases, leaving 18 bases between the germline ends. The CDR3 totals 17 residues.